This entry concerns a single TCR beta chain. This clone was recorded a few times. The clone's antigen remains unknown. The record has no base qualities; no much larger clone is one base away. The sample is drawn from a study of T cell responses to AZD1222 COVID-19 vaccine (dated by TCRdb to the early 2020s). For the study in its entirety: A total of just over 230 trial participants underwent TCR sequencing, of whom about 210 had received two doses of AZD1222 and some 26 had received two doses of the MenACWY control vaccine. Enrollment into the trials was organized by age into subgroups of 18-55, 56-69 and 70-plus years, and those subgroups contained roughly 140, 27 and 60 TCR-sequenced participants, respectively.

The paper as a whole reports these results and caveats: Reportedly, close to half of the unique spike-specific TCRs recognized epitopes lying outside the regions that are mutated in the B.1.351 and B.1.1.7 variants. CD4 TCRs associated with the vaccine covered the entire spike protein, and the dominant responses were in regions 160-218 and 743-854. The 56-69-year group was small, and its depth increase did not reach significance, likely because of low power. After two AZD1222 doses, spike-specific TCR breadth and depth were significantly higher than at day 0 and than in MenACWY recipients. Because no day 14 peak-response samples were available, repertoires were characterized only after the peak T cell response. Conclusions about previously exposed vaccinees are limited, since just 6 or 7 AZD1222 recipients were seropositive for SARS-CoV-2 at baseline. Most participants were white British and females outnumbered males, and the authors suggested that clonal diversity may have been underestimated.

The CDR3 regions of human TCRbeta chains were analyzed by immunosequencing. The original pipeline was this. Repertoire TCRs were checked for matches against a reference library of SARS-CoV-2-specific TCRs that had been generated using the MIRA antigen-specificity platform. Breadth was defined as the fraction of unique TCRs that were SARS-CoV-2-associated. Depth was defined as the fraction of total T cells that were SARS-CoV-2-associated. Each spike-specific TCR was assigned to its reactive spike region and to a CD4 or CD8 class using the MIRA data. Log10-transformed breadth and depth values were compared by one-way ANOVA with Sidak's multiple comparisons tests. TCRdb took this table from immuneACCESS and kept in-frame rearrangements with V and J called. Such tables lack part of the clones; where checked against another copy, unresolved V genes explain under half of the gap, and the rest is unexplained. V, J and clone size were drawn from that table, and D and trimming were deduced from the DNA. Within this sample are 150,000 to 200,000 clones, with about 92% of them counted one time only. Around 0.98% of the sample is in the top ten clones.

Trimming at the junction amounts to 5 bases on V and 5 bases on J, and the germline ends lie 19 bases apart. The germline V gene (reference sequence) yields LNHDA for CDR1 and SQIVND for CDR2. The CDR3 goes from the cysteine to the phenylalanine over 15 residues. Only CDR3 DNA is held: 45 bases, read in frame from base 1. The time point label, read with the paper, signifies: about 28 days (+/-7) after the second vaccine dose. Because spike-specific TCR depth and breadth did not differ between the two schedules, AZD1222 recipients who got a second dose at roughly 4 weeks were pooled with those who got a second dose at roughly 12 weeks. Samples from vaccinated people were obtained from the UK trials COV001 and COV002, which included a single-blind randomized controlled phase 2/3 trial of AZD1222 (ChAdOx1 nCoV-19) in healthy adults. For TCRbeta chain sequencing, PBMC samples were collected from trial participants at day 0 and at day 28 after the second dose.

Recombination connected TRBV19 to TRBJ2-7, with TRBD2 as a weak D call on 7 bases. Sequencing used peripheral blood, obtained 28 days after the second AZD1222 dose. The receptor was isolated from an adult who received the AZD1222 COVID-19 vaccine. This receptor carries the CDR3 CASSPLSGGRDEQYF. The DNA reads as follows: TGTGCCAGTAGTCCCCTCTCGGGGGGCCGGGACGAGCAGTACTTC.